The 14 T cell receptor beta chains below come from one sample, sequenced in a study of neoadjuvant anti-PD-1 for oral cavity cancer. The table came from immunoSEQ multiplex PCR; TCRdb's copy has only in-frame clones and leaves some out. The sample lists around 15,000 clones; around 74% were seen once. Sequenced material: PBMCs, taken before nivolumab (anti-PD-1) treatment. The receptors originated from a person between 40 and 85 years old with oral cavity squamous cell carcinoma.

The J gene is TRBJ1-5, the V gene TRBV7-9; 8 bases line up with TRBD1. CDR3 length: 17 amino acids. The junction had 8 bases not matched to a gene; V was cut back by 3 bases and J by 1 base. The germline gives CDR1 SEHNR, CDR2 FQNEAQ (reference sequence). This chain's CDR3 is CASSLGQGARSNQPQHF. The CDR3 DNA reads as TGTGCCAGCAGCTTGGGGCAGGGGGCCCGAAGCAATCAGCCCCAGCATTTT.

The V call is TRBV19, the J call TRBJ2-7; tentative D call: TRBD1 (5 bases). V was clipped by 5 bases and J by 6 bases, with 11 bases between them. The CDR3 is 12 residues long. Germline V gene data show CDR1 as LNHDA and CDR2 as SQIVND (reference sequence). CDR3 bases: TGTGCCAGTAGTCCAGGGATAAGCGAGCAGTACTTC. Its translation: CASSPGISEQYF.

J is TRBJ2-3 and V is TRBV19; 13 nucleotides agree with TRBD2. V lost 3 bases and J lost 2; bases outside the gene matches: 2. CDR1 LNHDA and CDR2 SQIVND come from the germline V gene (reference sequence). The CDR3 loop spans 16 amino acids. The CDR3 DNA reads TGTGCCAGTAGTATGGGACTAGCGGGAAACACAGATACGCAGTATTTT. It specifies CASSMGLAGNTDTQYF.

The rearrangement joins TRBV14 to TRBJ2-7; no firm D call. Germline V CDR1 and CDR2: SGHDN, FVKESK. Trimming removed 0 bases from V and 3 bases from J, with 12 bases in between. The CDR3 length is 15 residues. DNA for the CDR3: TGTGCCAGCAGCCAAGACTTGCGACCGGACTACGAGCAGTACTTC. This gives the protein CASSQDLRPDYEQYF.

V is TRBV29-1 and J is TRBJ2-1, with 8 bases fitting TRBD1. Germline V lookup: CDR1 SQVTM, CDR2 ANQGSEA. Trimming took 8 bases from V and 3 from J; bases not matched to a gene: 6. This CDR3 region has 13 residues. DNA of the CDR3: TGCAGCTCCGGACAGGGTCACTACAATGAGCAGTTCTTC. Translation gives CSSGQGHYNEQFF.

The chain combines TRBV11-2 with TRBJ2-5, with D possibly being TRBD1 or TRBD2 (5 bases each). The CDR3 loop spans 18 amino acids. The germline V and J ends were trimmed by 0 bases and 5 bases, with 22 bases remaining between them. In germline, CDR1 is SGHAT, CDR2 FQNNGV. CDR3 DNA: TGTGCCAGCAGCTTAGAATTGGGGGTGGCCAGGTCAGGGGAGACCCAGTACTTC. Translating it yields CASSLELGVARSGETQYF.

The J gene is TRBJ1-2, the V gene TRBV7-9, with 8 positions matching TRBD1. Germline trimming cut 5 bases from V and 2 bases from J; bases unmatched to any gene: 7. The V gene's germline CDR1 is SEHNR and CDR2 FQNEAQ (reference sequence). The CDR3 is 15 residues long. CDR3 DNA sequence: TGTGCCAGCAGCCCGACAGGGGACCTAAACTATGGCTACACCTTC. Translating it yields CASSPTGDLNYGYTF.

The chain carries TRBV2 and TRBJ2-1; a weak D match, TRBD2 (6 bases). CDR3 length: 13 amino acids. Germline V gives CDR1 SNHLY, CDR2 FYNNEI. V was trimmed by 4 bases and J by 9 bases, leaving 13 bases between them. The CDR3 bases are TGTGCCAGCAGTGCAAGGGAGGAGGGTGAGCAGTTCTTC. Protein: CASSAREEGEQFF.

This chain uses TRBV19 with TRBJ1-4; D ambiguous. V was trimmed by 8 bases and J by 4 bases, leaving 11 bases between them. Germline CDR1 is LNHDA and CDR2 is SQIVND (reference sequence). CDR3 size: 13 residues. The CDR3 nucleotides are TGTGCCAGTCGATTGGGGATTAATGAAAAACTGTTTTTT. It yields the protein CASRLGINEKLFF.

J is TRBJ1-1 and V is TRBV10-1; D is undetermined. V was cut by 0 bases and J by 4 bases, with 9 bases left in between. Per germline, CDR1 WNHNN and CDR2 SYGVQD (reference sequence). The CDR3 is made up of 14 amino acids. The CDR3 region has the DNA TGCGCCAGCAGTGAGTCGACCCGGGGCACTGAAGCTTTCTTT. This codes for CASSESTRGTEAFF.

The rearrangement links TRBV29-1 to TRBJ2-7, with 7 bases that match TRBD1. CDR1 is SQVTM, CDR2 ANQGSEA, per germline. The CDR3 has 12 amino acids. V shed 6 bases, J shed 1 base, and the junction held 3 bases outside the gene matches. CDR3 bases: TGCAGCGTATCAGGGGGTTCCTACGAGCAGTACTTC. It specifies CSVSGGSYEQYF.

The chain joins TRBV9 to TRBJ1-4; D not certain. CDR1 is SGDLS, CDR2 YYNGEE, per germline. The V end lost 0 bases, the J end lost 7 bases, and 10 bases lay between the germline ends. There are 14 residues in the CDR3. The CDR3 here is CASSVDPRGEKLFF. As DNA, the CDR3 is TGTGCCAGCAGCGTAGACCCGCGGGGTGAAAAACTGTTTTTT. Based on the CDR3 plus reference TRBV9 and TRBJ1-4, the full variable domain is DSGVTQTPKHLITATGQRVTLRCSPRSGDLSVYWYQQSLDQGLQFLIQYYNGEERAKGNILERFSAQQFPDLHSELNLSSLELGDSALYFCASSVDPRGEKLFFGSGTQLSVL.

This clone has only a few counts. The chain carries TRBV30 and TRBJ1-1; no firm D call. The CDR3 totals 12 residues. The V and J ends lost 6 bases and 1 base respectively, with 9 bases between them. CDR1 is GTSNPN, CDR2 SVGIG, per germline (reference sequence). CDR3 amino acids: CACQRGNTEAFF. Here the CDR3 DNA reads TGTGCCTGCCAAAGAGGGAACACTGAAGCTTTCTTT.

In DNA form, the CDR3 reads TGTGCCAGCAGTCCTTCGGAATACTACGAGCAGTACTTC. Protein: CASSPSEYYEQYF. This chain connects TRBV27 to TRBJ2-7; D is unresolved. From germline, CDR1 is MNHEY and CDR2 SMNVEV (reference sequence). The CDR3 runs 13 residues. The V end lost 5 bases, the J end lost 3 bases, and 11 bases lay between the germline ends.